This TCR beta chain appears in the sequencing data of a study of blood T cell repertoires in COVID-19. As originally analysed: By means of reference gene primer amplification, nucleated cell counts were estimated. Assay used: immunoSEQ multiplex PCR; TCRdb lists only in-frame clones, some missing. That table is the source of V, J and clone size, and D and trimming were worked out from the DNA. The repertoire holds 140,000 to 150,000 clones, 88% seen once, with around 1.3% in the top ten. V lost 0 bases to trimming and J lost 3 bases, with 9 bases between them. Per the germline V gene, CDR1 is SGHNT and CDR2 is YYREEE (reference sequence). CDR3 length: 14 residues. Adults between about 18 and 95 years of age took part from 24 US areas.

The sample taken for sequencing was PBMCs or T cells enriched from blood (not recorded which). The chain couples TRBV5-4 to TRBJ1-2; D gene uncertain. The sequence derives from a woman aged 25 to 39 with acute COVID-19. The CDR3: CASSLGLLYYGYTF. The CDR3, as DNA: TGTGCCAGCAGCTTGGGTCTGTTGTACTATGGCTACACCTTC.